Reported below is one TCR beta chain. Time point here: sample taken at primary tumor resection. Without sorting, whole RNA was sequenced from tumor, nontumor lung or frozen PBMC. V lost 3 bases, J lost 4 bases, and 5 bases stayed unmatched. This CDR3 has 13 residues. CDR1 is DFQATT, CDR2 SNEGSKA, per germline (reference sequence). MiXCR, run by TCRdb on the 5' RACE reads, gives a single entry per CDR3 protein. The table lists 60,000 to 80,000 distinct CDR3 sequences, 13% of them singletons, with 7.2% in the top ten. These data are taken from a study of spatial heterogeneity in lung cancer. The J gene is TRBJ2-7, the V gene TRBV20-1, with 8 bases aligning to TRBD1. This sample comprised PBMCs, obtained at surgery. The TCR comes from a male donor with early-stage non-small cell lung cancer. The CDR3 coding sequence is TGCAGTGCTAGCCCGGGACAGGTTTACGAGCAGTACTTC. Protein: CSASPGQVYEQYF.